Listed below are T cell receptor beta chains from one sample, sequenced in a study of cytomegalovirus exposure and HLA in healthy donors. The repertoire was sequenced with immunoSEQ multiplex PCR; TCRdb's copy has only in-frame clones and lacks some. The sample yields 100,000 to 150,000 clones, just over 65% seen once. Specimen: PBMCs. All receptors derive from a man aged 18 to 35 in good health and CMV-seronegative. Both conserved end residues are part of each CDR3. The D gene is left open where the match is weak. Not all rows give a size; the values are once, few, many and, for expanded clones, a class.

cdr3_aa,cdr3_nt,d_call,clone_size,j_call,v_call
CASTHPVGGGGHRELFF,TGTGCCAGTACTCACCCCGTGGGGGGAGGGGGTCACCGGGAGCTGTTTTTT,NA,NA,TRBJ2-2,TRBV19
CPWSSDRDTGNTIYF,TGTCCCTGGAGTTCGGACAGGGATACTGGAAACACCATATATTTT,TRBD1,NA,TRBJ1-3,TRBV30
CASSIYAGYEQYF,TGTGCCAGTAGTATATACGCAGGTTACGAGCAGTACTTC,NA,NA,TRBJ2-7,TRBV19
CASSFRDRVKEQYF,TGTGCCAGCAGCTTCCGGGACAGGGTTAAAGAGCAGTACTTC,TRBD1,NA,TRBJ2-7,TRBV7-8
CASSSDRRSNNEQYF,TGTGCCAGCAGCTCTGACAGGAGGTCAAACAACGAGCAGTACTTC,NA,NA,TRBJ2-7,TRBV5-6
CASSSGQGSYNEQFF,TGTGCCAGCAGCTCCGGACAGGGCTCCTACAATGAGCAGTTCTTC,TRBD1,NA,TRBJ2-1,TRBV11-3
CAWNWQGVGYTF,TGTGCCTGGAATTGGCAGGGGGTTGGCTACACCTTC,TRBD1,NA,TRBJ1-2,TRBV30
CASSPLGRDGPQHF,TGTGCCAGCTCACCACTAGGGAGGGACGGACCCCAGCATTTT,NA,NA,TRBJ1-5,TRBV18
CASSERTSGRELQEFF,TGTGCCAGCAGCGAGCGGACTAGCGGGAGGGAGTTACAAGAGTTCTTC,TRBD2,NA,TRBJ2-1,TRBV11-2
CAISEKTGVYNEQFF,TGTGCCATCAGTGAGAAGACAGGGGTCTACAATGAGCAGTTCTTC,TRBD1,once,TRBJ2-1,TRBV10-3
CASSEYRRQGGDEQFF,TGTGCCAGCAGTGAATATAGGCGTCAGGGGGGCGATGAGCAGTTCTTC,NA,once,TRBJ2-1,TRBV25-1
CASSDTRYEQYF,TGTGCCAGCAGCGACACAAGGTACGAGCAGTACTTC,NA,NA,TRBJ2-7,TRBV6-1
CASSDDTTGELFF,TGTGCCAGCAGCGATGACACCACCGGGGAGCTGTTTTTT,NA,NA,TRBJ2-2,TRBV14
CASRSWREALYEQYF,TGTGCCAGCCGATCCTGGCGGGAGGCCCTATACGAGCAGTACTTC,TRBD2,NA,TRBJ2-7,TRBV18
CASSPRTGEDYGYTF,TGTGCCAGCAGCCCAAGGACAGGGGAGGACTATGGCTACACCTTC,TRBD1,few,TRBJ1-2,TRBV7-2
CASSEAGGPPREQYF,TGTGCCAGCAGTGAGGCGGGGGGCCCCCCACGGGAGCAGTACTTC,TRBD2,once,TRBJ2-7,TRBV6-1
CASSFNRGFYEQYF,TGTGCCAGCAGCTTCAACAGGGGTTTCTACGAGCAGTACTTC,TRBD1,NA,TRBJ2-7,TRBV11-2
CASSFGTSGPRSYNEQFF,TGTGCCAGCAGCTTCGGGACTAGCGGTCCCCGCTCCTACAATGAGCAGTTCTTC,TRBD2,few,TRBJ2-1,TRBV11-2
CASSQGQGSYGYTF,TGCGCCAGCAGCCAAGGGCAGGGGAGCTATGGCTACACCTTC,NA,NA,TRBJ1-2,TRBV4-1
CATSRDSGGVGTDTQYF,TGTGCCACCAGCAGAGATTCGGGAGGCGTGGGCACAGATACGCAGTATTTT,TRBD2,once,TRBJ2-3,TRBV15
CASSPYSGNTIYF,TGTGCCAGCAGCCCCTACTCTGGAAACACCATATATTTT,NA,NA,TRBJ1-3,TRBV13
CASRTGGPYEQYF,TGTGCCAGCAGGACAGGGGGTCCATACGAGCAGTACTTC,TRBD1,NA,TRBJ2-7,TRBV2
CAWSVFGTGSGEQYF,TGTGCCTGGAGTGTCTTCGGGACAGGGTCTGGAGAGCAGTACTTC,TRBD1,NA,TRBJ2-7,TRBV30
CASSEPSEQYF,TGTGCCAGCAGTGAGCCGTCCGAGCAGTACTTC,NA,NA,TRBJ2-7,TRBV2
CASSEFVRVNEQFF,TGTGCCAGCAGTGAATTTGTCAGGGTGAATGAGCAGTTCTTC,NA,NA,TRBJ2-1,TRBV6-1
CASSIDRANTEAFF,TGTGCCAGTAGTATCGACAGGGCGAACACTGAAGCTTTCTTT,TRBD1,NA,TRBJ1-1,TRBV19
CATSRGFSTEAFF,TGTGCCACCAGCAGAGGATTCAGCACTGAAGCTTTCTTT,NA,NA,TRBJ1-1,TRBV15
CAWSTSGSYEQYF,TGTGCCTGGAGTACTAGCGGATCCTACGAGCAGTACTTC,TRBD2,NA,TRBJ2-7,TRBV30